Each of the 29 T cell receptor beta chains below was sequenced from the same sample in a study of blood T cell repertoires in COVID-19. Clones were sequenced by immunoSEQ multiplex PCR, and TCRdb holds only the in-frame ones, with some missing. The sample holds a few hundred thousand clones, roughly nine tenths seen once. The sequencing sample was made of peripheral blood. The source is a man in his forties or fifties with acute or convalescent COVID-19.

The rearrangement uses TRBV15 and TRBJ2-5; D is unresolved. There are 16 residues in the CDR3. V lost 0 bases to trimming and J lost 2 bases, with 13 bases between them. Germline V gene lookup returns CDR1 LNHNV and CDR2 YYDKDF (reference sequence). As DNA, the CDR3 is TGTGCCACCAGCAGAGATGGGCGTCGTAGGCAAGAGACCCAGTACTTC. It codes for CATSRDGRRRQETQYF.

The chain employs TRBV5-1 and TRBJ2-6; 7 nucleotides match TRBD1. From germline, CDR1 is SGHRS and CDR2 YFSETQ. The junction had 14 bases not matched to a gene; V was cut back by 5 bases and J by 0 bases. This CDR3 has 19 residues. This CDR3 is CASSFTGTVLASGANVLTF. The CDR3 DNA is TGCGCCAGCAGTTTTACCGGGACAGTCCTTGCCTCTGGGGCCAACGTCCTGACTTTC.

This chain links TRBV28 with TRBJ1-2, with D possibly TRBD1 on 6 matching bases. The CDR3 contains 14 residues. V lost 3 bases, J lost 6 bases, and 14 bases lay in between. The germline gives CDR1 MDHEN, CDR2 SYDVKM. In nucleotides, the CDR3 is TGTGCCAGCAGTTTCTCTCCAGGGGCTCATGGCTACACCTTC. Amino acid sequence: CASSFSPGAHGYTF.

The V and J genes are TRBV27 and TRBJ1-5; D may be TRBD1 (5 bases). The CDR3 contains 15 residues. Germline CDR1 is MNHEY and CDR2 is SMNVEV (reference sequence). The V end lost 2 bases, the J end lost 4 bases, and 12 bases lay between the germline ends. The CDR3 DNA follows: TGTGCCAGCAGTTTACTAGGGGTTCTTAATCAGCCCCAGCATTTT. Translation: CASSLLGVLNQPQHF.

In this sample, this clone turned up a few times. The rearrangement joins TRBV21-1 to TRBJ1-5; the table's D call, TRBD1, has no DNA check behind it. TRBV21-1 is reported as a pseudogene. The CDR3 has 17 amino acids. The CDR3 spells CASSKAPDKGTSQPQHF. The CDR3 nucleotides read TGTGCCAGCAGCAAAGCGCCTGACAAGGGGACAAGTCAGCCCCAGCATTTT.

The chain employs TRBV7-2 and TRBJ2-5; a possible D gene is TRBD1 (6 bases). The CDR3 spans 15 residues. Trimming shortened V by 5 bases and J by 7 bases, and 20 bases separated the two germline ends. Germline V gene lookup returns CDR1 SGHTA and CDR2 FQGNSA. The CDR3 DNA follows: TGTGCCAGCAGCCCGTCTCCGGGCCACAGGGTGACCCAGTACTTC. Its translation: CASSPSPGHRVTQYF.

V and J are TRBV5-1 and TRBJ2-5, with D perhaps TRBD1 (6 bases). The germline V and J ends were trimmed by 4 bases and 7 bases, with 20 bases remaining between them. This CDR3 has 15 residues. Germline lookup yields CDR1 SGHRS and CDR2 YFSETQ. The CDR3 DNA sequence: TGCGCCAGCAGCGCAACCGGGACATTAGCTGGGACCCAGTACTTC. Protein product: CASSATGTLAGTQYF.

This clone is a singleton in its sample. The CDR3 sequence: CASSEEGATEAFF. The CDR3 nucleotides are TGTGCCAGCAGTGAAGAGGGGGCCACTGAAGCTTTCTTT. The rearrangement uses TRBV2 and TRBJ1-1; 7 nucleotides match TRBD1. With V trimmed by 1 base and J by 4 bases, 0 bases remained unmatched. The CDR3 spans 13 residues. Looked up from germline, CDR1 is SNHLY and CDR2 is FYNNEI. The full variable domain, completed using reference TRBV2 and TRBJ1-1, is EPEVTQTPSHQVTQMGQEVILRCVPISNHLYFYWYRQILGQKVEFLVSFYNNEISEKSEIFDDQFSVERPDGSNFTLKIRSTKLEDSAMYFCASSEEGATEAFFGQGTRLTVV.

J is TRBJ2-1 and V is TRBV25-1; D is possibly TRBD1 (5 bases). This CDR3 is built from 14 residues. Germline loops: CDR1 MGHDK, CDR2 SYGVNS. V lost 1 base and J 9 bases, leaving 13 bases between the germline ends. As DNA, the CDR3 is TGTGCCAGCAGTGAATTCGAGGACAATGTTGAGCAGTTCTTC. Protein sequence: CASSEFEDNVEQFF.

The CDR3 DNA sequence: TGCGCCAGCAGCTTGGAGAGCGCCGAGGGCTTTAATGAAAAACTGTTTTTT. Translating gives CASSLESAEGFNEKLFF. The chain uses TRBV5-1 and TRBJ1-4; no clear D. This CDR3 is 17 amino acids long. V was trimmed by 0 bases and J by 4 bases, leaving 16 bases between them. The germline V gene has CDR1 SGHRS and CDR2 YFSETQ.

This chain uses TRBV27 with TRBJ2-3; 7 bases are a match to TRBD2. CDR1 MNHEY and CDR2 SMNVEV come from the germline V gene (reference sequence). V gave up 5 bases and J gave up 2 bases; unmatched junction bases: 10. CDR3 length: 16 amino acids. The CDR3 protein is CASSPSGRAYTDTQYF. The CDR3 region has the DNA TGTGCCAGCAGTCCCAGTGGGAGGGCTTACACAGATACGCAGTATTTT.

This rearrangement joins TRBV14 to TRBJ2-7; 9 bases match TRBD1. The trim removed 4 bases at V and 7 bases at J, leaving 8 bases unmatched. Germline loops: CDR1 SGHDN, CDR2 FVKESK. This CDR3 has 14 residues. CDR3 DNA: TGTGCCAGCAGCCTGGGACAGGGTTTGGGGGAGCAGTACTTC. Translated, it gives CASSLGQGLGEQYF.

The chain employs TRBV6-5 and TRBJ1-1, with D maybe TRBD1 (5 bases). V was cut by 7 bases and J by 0 bases, with 9 bases left in between. CDR3 length equals 13 residues. From germline, CDR1 is MNHEY and CDR2 SVGAGI. The CDR3 DNA reads as TGTGCCAGCACCCCAGGGATGAACACTGAAGCTTTCTTT. Residues: CASTPGMNTEAFF.

This chain uses TRBV7-2 with TRBJ2-7; D is perhaps TRBD1 (5 bases). There are 14 residues in the CDR3. The V end lost 5 bases, the J end lost 2 bases, and 13 bases lay between the germline ends. CDR1 and CDR2 (germline): SGHTA, FQGNSA. The DNA for the CDR3 is TGTGCCAGCAGCACCTCCCAGGGTACCTACGAGCAGTACTTC. Amino acids: CASSTSQGTYEQYF.

This clone came up once. The chain carries TRBV28 and TRBJ1-1; 8 bases are shared with TRBD1. The CDR3 has 13 amino acids. Germline lookup yields CDR1 MDHEN and CDR2 SYDVKM. Trimming cost V 7 bases and J 6 bases; bases outside gene matches: 7. The CDR3 coding sequence is TGTGCCAGCACTCAGGGGGCGGTGGCTGAAGCTTTCTTT. Translation: CASTQGAVAEAFF.

The V call is TRBV9, the J call TRBJ2-3; 8 bases line up with TRBD2. The CDR3 consists of 17 residues. Germline CDR1 and CDR2: SGDLS and YYNGEE. V lost 3 bases, J lost 0 bases, and 9 bases stayed unmatched. CDR3 sequence reads: CASSEGGLVPSTDTQYF. As DNA, the CDR3 is TGTGCCAGCAGCGAGGGGGGACTAGTACCTAGCACAGATACGCAGTATTTT.

The rearrangement joins TRBV11-3 to TRBJ2-2, with D perhaps matching TRBD1 (6 bases). Germline V gene sequence: CDR1 SGHNT, CDR2 YENEEA. Deletions cut 2 bases from V and 3 bases from J, with 13 bases between. This CDR3 is built from 16 residues. The CDR3 region is CASSLHVAGDTGELFF. The CDR3 region has the DNA TGTGCCAGCAGCTTACATGTAGCAGGGGACACCGGGGAGCTGTTTTTT.

This clone occurred a few times. V is TRBV4-1 and J is TRBJ1-1; 8 bases align to TRBD1. CDR1 is MGHRA, CDR2 YSYEKL, per germline. The CDR3 is 16 residues long. V gave up 4 bases and J gave up 6 bases; unmatched junction bases: 13. The CDR3 DNA follows: TGCGCCAGCAGCCCTCTTCAGGGGGCGCGGCCGCCTGAAGCTTTCTTT. Residues: CASSPLQGARPPEAFF.

The rearrangement joins TRBV27 to TRBJ2-7; D gene uncertain. This CDR3 is built from 14 residues. Trimming removed 2 bases from V and 3 bases from J, with 11 bases in between. From germline, CDR1 is MNHEY and CDR2 SMNVEV (reference sequence). DNA for the CDR3: TGTGCCAGCAGTTTAATGCGGAGTGGCTACGAGCAGTACTTC. Translating gives CASSLMRSGYEQYF.

V and J are TRBV27 and TRBJ2-1; 9 bases align to TRBD1. The CDR3 loop spans 15 amino acids. Germline V lookup: CDR1 MNHEY, CDR2 SMNVEV (reference sequence). V trimming: 4 bases; J trimming: 5 bases; junction bases outside the gene matches: 6. The DNA of the CDR3 is TGTGCCAGCAGTTATAGGACAGGGGATAACAATGAGCAGTTCTTC. As protein: CASSYRTGDNNEQFF.

The gene calls are TRBV9 and TRBJ1-2; the match to TRBD1 covers 9 bases. CDR3 length: 16 residues. J gave up 5 bases and V 0 bases, and 8 bases lay outside the gene matches. CDR1 SGDLS and CDR2 YYNGEE come from the germline V gene. The CDR3 nucleotides read TGTGCCAGCAGCGTAGAACTGGGACAGGGACTTTATGGCTACACCTTC. As protein: CASSVELGQGLYGYTF.

This sequence joins TRBV6-1 and TRBJ1-5; 7 nucleotides line up with TRBD1. The CDR3 consists of 17 residues. From germline, CDR1 is MNHNS and CDR2 SASEGT. J gave up 6 bases and V 4 bases, and 15 bases lay outside the gene matches. The CDR3 DNA is TGTGCCAGCAGTGCGACCCCAGGGGGAGCGGGCACTCAGCCCCAGCATTTT. Protein product: CASSATPGGAGTQPQHF.

The table lists this clone with a few counts. The chain combines TRBV5-1 with TRBJ2-7; unclear D gene. V lost 0 bases to trimming and J lost 6 bases, with 10 bases between them. The CDR3 consists of 13 residues. Germline-derived CDR1 and CDR2 are SGHRS and YFSETQ. CDR3 in DNA: TGCGCCAGCAGCTTGGATGTGCGAGGCGAGCAGTACTTC. It encodes CASSLDVRGEQYF.

This sequence joins TRBV28 and TRBJ1-2; TRBD1 agrees at 9 bases. V was pared by 3 bases and J by 8 bases, with 10 bases of the junction left unmatched. Germline assignment: CDR1 MDHEN and CDR2 SYDVKM. This CDR3 is built from 15 residues. CDR3 residues: CASSFRDRAIGGYTF. The CDR3 DNA is TGTGCCAGCAGTTTCCGGGACAGGGCTATAGGAGGCTACACCTTC.

Only one count was recorded for this clone. V is TRBV5-6 and J is TRBJ2-7; a weak D match, TRBD1 (5 bases). Germline loops: CDR1 SGHDT, CDR2 YYEEEE. The CDR3 consists of 15 residues. V lost 2 bases, J lost 0 bases, and 12 bases lay in between. The CDR3 DNA sequence: TGTGCCAGCAGCTTCTCGACAGCAAGCTCCTACGAGCAGTACTTC. This encodes CASSFSTASSYEQYF.

J is TRBJ1-2 and V is TRBV10-3, with D uncertain. V was clipped by 8 bases and J by 3 bases, with 10 bases between them. This CDR3 has 12 amino acids. Germline lookup yields CDR1 ENHRY and CDR2 SYGVKD. The CDR3 sequence: CAIAGSDYGYTF. CDR3 coding DNA: TGTGCCATCGCGGGGAGTGACTATGGCTACACCTTC.

The gene calls are TRBV18 and TRBJ2-1; TRBD1 agrees at 8 bases. CDR3 length equals 16 residues. Germline trimming cut 3 bases from V and 3 bases from J; bases unmatched to any gene: 7. The germline CDR1 and CDR2 sequences are KGHSH and LQKENI. The CDR3 spells CASSPLDRVVYNEQFF. CDR3 nucleotide sequence: TGTGCCAGCTCACCCCTGGACAGGGTAGTCTACAATGAGCAGTTCTTC.

The V gene is TRBV6-2 or TRBV6-3, the J gene TRBJ1-3; D unclear. The CDR3 spans 14 residues. Trimming pared 5 bases from V and 0 bases from J, leaving 8 bases between. Germline-derived CDR1 and CDR2 are MNHEY and SVGEGT. The CDR3 sequence is CASSGLFSGNTIYF. CDR3 DNA sequence: TGTGCCAGCAGTGGCCTCTTCTCTGGAAACACCATATATTTT.

This clone was picked up a small number of times. The J gene is TRBJ2-2, the V gene TRBV5-1; TRBD2 aligns across 13 bases. CDR1 SGHRS and CDR2 YFSETQ come from the germline V gene. CDR3 length equals 21 residues. V lost 6 bases, J lost 2 bases, and 19 bases stayed unmatched. CDR3 DNA: TGCGCCAGCACTACCACACCCGGGACTAGCGGGAAAAGAGGTAACACCGGGGAGCTGTTTTTT. Its translation is CASTTTPGTSGKRGNTGELFF.